Below, 16 T cell receptor beta chains from the same sample are listed, as sequenced in a study of shared clonotypes between healthy human individuals. The protocol was immunoSEQ multiplex PCR, while the TCRdb copy is restricted to in-frame clones and leaves out a portion. The table records about 680,000 clones, 92% of them present only once. Terminally differentiated effector memory CD45RA+ cells were left out of the naive CD8 fraction, which was CD45RO-negative and positively selected for CCR7. Material: naive CD8+ T cells sorted from blood. These receptor sequences come from a man between 25 and 39 years old in good health.

DNA of the CDR3: TGTGCCACCTCGGGACAGAGCTCCTACGAGCAGTACTTC. Protein product: CATSGQSSYEQYF. The rearrangement joins TRBV28 to TRBJ2-7, with 7 bases that match TRBD1. Germline values: CDR1 MDHEN, CDR2 SYDVKM. The CDR3 covers 13 residues. J lost 0 bases, V lost 10 bases, and 6 bases had no gene match.

This clone was counted between two and nine times. The chain has TRBV6-5 and TRBJ1-5, with TRBD1 identical over 8 bases. Germline V gives CDR1 MNHEY, CDR2 SVGAGI. The CDR3 has 14 amino acids. J was trimmed by 2 bases and V by 5 bases; bases with no gene match: 2. The CDR3 sequence: CASSVQGGNQPQHF. The DNA of the CDR3 is TGTGCCAGCAGTGTACAGGGGGGCAATCAGCCCCAGCATTTT.

The chain employs TRBV7-9 and TRBJ1-2; 9 nucleotides match TRBD1. The junction had 6 bases not matched to a gene; V was cut back by 6 bases and J by 7 bases. CDR3 length: 13 residues. Germline assignment: CDR1 SEHNR and CDR2 FQNEAQ (reference sequence). This CDR3 reads CASRPQGASGYTF. In DNA form, the CDR3 reads TGTGCCAGCAGGCCACAGGGGGCCAGTGGCTACACCTTC.

This rearrangement joins TRBV4-1 to TRBJ2-7; TRBD1 matches at 10 bases. CDR3 length: 17 amino acids. CDR1 and CDR2 (germline): MGHRA, YSYEKL. The V and J ends lost 4 bases and 7 bases, in that order; junction bases with no gene match: 16. CDR3 loop: CASSRFETGTGVGEQYF. The CDR3 DNA is TGCGCCAGCAGCCGCTTCGAAACCGGGACAGGGGTTGGGGAGCAGTACTTC.

This chain joins TRBV5-1 and TRBJ2-3, with 10 bases matching TRBD2. From germline, CDR1 is SGHRS and CDR2 YFSETQ. The CDR3 loop spans 22 amino acids. V was pared by 4 bases and J by 1 base, with 24 bases of the junction left unmatched. The chain's CDR3 is CASSGLAGVTGPGFGGTDTQYF. In DNA, the CDR3 is TGCGCCAGCAGCGGTCTAGCGGGAGTTACGGGGCCGGGATTTGGTGGCACAGATACGCAGTATTTT.

This chain uses TRBV6-5 with TRBJ1-1; weak D call: TRBD1 (6 bases). The V end was cut by 4 bases, the J end by 6 bases, with 15 bases between. The CDR3 length is 14 residues. Germline V lookup: CDR1 MNHEY, CDR2 SVGAGI. The CDR3 is CASSLAGVGPEAFF. The CDR3 DNA is TGTGCCAGCAGTTTGGCAGGGGTAGGGCCTGAAGCTTTCTTT.

Concerning this clone itself: One junction end does not reproduce the germline sequence, and a read error may be involved. The V call is TRBV7-7, the J call TRBJ2-5, with unresolved D. Germline V gene data show CDR1 as SSHAT and CDR2 as FNYEAQ (reference sequence). This CDR3 comprises 14 residues. The CDR3, as DNA: TGTGCTAGCAGCCGAAGAGAGTACCAAGAGACCCAGTACTTC. Amino acids: CASSRREYQETQYF. The full variable domain, with the rest looked up from reference TRBV7-7 and TRBJ2-5, is GAGVSQSPRYKVTKRGQDVTLRCDPISSHATLYWYQQALGQGPEFLTYFNYEAQPDKSGLPSDRFSAERPEGSISTLTIQRTEQRDSAMYRCASSRREYQETQYFGPGTRLLVL.

This clone was counted once. This chain connects TRBV5-4 to TRBJ2-7, with 8 nucleotides matching TRBD1. The CDR3 is 12 amino acids. With 1 base clipped from V and 13 bases from J, the junction kept 7 bases outside the gene matches. The germline V gene encodes CDR1 SGHNT and CDR2 YYREEE (reference sequence). The CDR3 sequence: CASSLLGQVYYF. The CDR3 DNA follows: TGTGCCAGCAGCTTGCTGGGACAGGTTTATTACTTC.

This chain connects TRBV30 to TRBJ2-3, with 10 bases lining up with TRBD2. Germline trimming cut 5 bases from V and 1 base from J; bases unmatched to any gene: 0. Germline V CDR1 and CDR2: GTSNPN, SVGIG (reference sequence). The CDR3 runs to 13 residues. CDR3 coding DNA: TGTGCCTGGGGACTAGCGGGCACAGATACGCAGTATTTT. Translating it yields CAWGLAGTDTQYF.

CDR3 loop: CASSYPSAGVTEAFF. CDR3 sequence (DNA): TGTGCCAGCAGTTACCCTTCGGCGGGGGTCACTGAAGCTTTCTTT. The chain carries TRBV6-5 and TRBJ1-1; D perhaps matches TRBD1 (5 bases). V was shortened by 2 bases and J by 4 bases, with 14 bases between the two germline ends. The CDR3 contains 15 residues. Germline V CDR1 and CDR2: MNHEY, SVGAGI.

In DNA, the CDR3 is TGTGCCAGCAGCTTAGGGGGCTTACACAATGAGCAGTTCTTC. The encoded protein is CASSLGGLHNEQFF. This sequence joins TRBV7-6 and TRBJ2-1; D is perhaps TRBD1 (5 bases). Trimming removed 1 base from V and 5 bases from J, with 9 bases in between. The germline gives CDR1 SGHVS, CDR2 FNYEAQ. The CDR3 contains 14 residues.

This sequence joins TRBV11-2 and TRBJ2-3, with TRBD2 matching 7 bases. The CDR3 is made up of 16 amino acids. J gave up 5 bases and V 2 bases, and 10 bases lay outside the gene matches. Germline CDR1 is SGHAT and CDR2 is FQNNGV. The CDR3 region is CASSLWEVAGEDTQYF. Here the CDR3 DNA reads TGTGCCAGCAGCTTATGGGAGGTGGCGGGGGAAGATACGCAGTATTTT.

The sample holds a few counts of this clone. The chain joins TRBV19 to TRBJ1-5; D might be TRBD1 (6 bases). The CDR3 consists of 17 residues. Germline-derived CDR1 and CDR2 are LNHDA and SQIVND (reference sequence). Deletions cut 3 bases from V and 3 bases from J, with 18 bases between. CDR3 loop: CASSMWDGGRANQPQHF. The DNA for the CDR3 is TGTGCCAGTAGTATGTGGGACGGGGGCCGCGCCAATCAGCCCCAGCATTTT.

The chain combines TRBV27 with TRBJ2-3; D is unclear. In germline, CDR1 is MNHEY, CDR2 SMNVEV (reference sequence). V lost 6 bases and J lost 0, with 10 bases in between. The CDR3 is 14 amino acids. The CDR3 here is CASSPRLSTDTQYF. The CDR3 region has the DNA TGTGCCAGCAGCCCCCGACTTAGCACAGATACGCAGTATTTT.

The count of this clone is one. The chain is built from TRBV7-9 and TRBJ2-5, with 9 positions matching TRBD2. The germline CDR1 and CDR2 sequences are SEHNR and FQNEAQ (reference sequence). This CDR3 is 15 amino acids long. Trimming removed 4 bases from V and 3 bases from J; junction bases left unmatched: 6. CDR3 region: CASSSEGLAEETQYF. The CDR3 region has the DNA TGTGCCAGCAGCTCAGAGGGACTAGCAGAAGAGACCCAGTACTTC.

The V and J genes are TRBV7-8 and TRBJ1-2, with D perhaps TRBD1 (6 bases). Germline V gene lookup returns CDR1 SGHVS and CDR2 FQNEAQ. Trimming removed 5 bases at V and 4 bases at J, with 14 bases between. The CDR3 has 14 amino acids. The CDR3 DNA reads TGTGCCAGCAGCCTACAGGGTTATCTCTATGGCTACACCTTC. It translates to CASSLQGYLYGYTF.